A selection of T cell receptor beta chains follows, all from one sample in a study of PD-1 blockade in classical Hodgkin lymphoma. Sequencing used immunoSEQ multiplex PCR; TCRdb keeps in-frame clones, though not all of them. Of some 17,000 clones in the sample, roughly 77% were seen once. The sequences come from CD4+ T cells from blood, collected before the fourth cycle of nivolumab. Source of these receptors: a human donor with classical Hodgkin lymphoma. Each CDR3 is given with its conserved first and last residue. A D gene is named only where the DNA matches it firmly. Expanded clones get a size class; other rows say once, few or many, or leave the size out.

clone_size	d_call	v_call	j_call	cdr3_nt	cdr3_aa
.	.	TRBV2	TRBJ1-1	TGTGCCAGCAGTGTCGAAGGGGTCACTGAAGCTTTCTTT	CASSVEGVTEAFF
.	.	TRBV29-1	TRBJ2-3	TGCAGCGTCGCAACAGGATCGTCCACAGATACGCAGTATTTT	CSVATGSSTDTQYF
.	.	TRBV7-3	TRBJ1-1	TGTGCCAGCAGCCAGGTAGGGGGAAAGGCTGAAGCTTTCTTT	CASSQVGGKAEAFF
few	.	TRBV30	TRBJ1-5	TGTGCCTGGAGTGTACCCTGGGCTAGCAATCAGCCCCAGCATTTT	CAWSVPWASNQPQHF
few	.	TRBV19	TRBJ2-1	TGTGCCAGTAGACTCCGGGACGAATCGTACCATGAGCAGTTCTTC	CASRLRDESYHEQFF
few	.	TRBV6-5	TRBJ2-7	TGTGCCAGCAGTTACTCGACAAACACCATCGAGCAGTACTTC	CASSYSTNTIEQYF
.	.	TRBV4-1	TRBJ2-2	TGCGCCAGCAGCCAAGAAGGGTGGGCCGGGGAGCTGTTTTTT	CASSQEGWAGELFF
once	TRBD1	TRBV6-5	TRBJ2-3	TGTGCCAGTGCCTTAACAGGGGGTGGAGATACGCAGTATTTT	CASALTGGGDTQYF
.	TRBD2	TRBV5-4	TRBJ2-3	TGTGCCAGCAGCTTGGATACTAGCGGGGGGGGAATGGATACGCAGTATTTT	CASSLDTSGGGMDTQYF
.	.	TRBV18	TRBJ2-1	TGTGCCAGCTCACCCCTATGGGCAGGGGACAATGAGCAGTTCTTC	CASSPLWAGDNEQFF
.	.	TRBV9	TRBJ1-3	TGTGCCAGCAGCGGGGTGGCTGGAAACACCATATATTTT	CASSGVAGNTIYF
few	.	TRBV2	TRBJ1-1	TGTGCCAGCAGTGTGGGGTTAATGAACACTGAAGCTTTCTTT	CASSVGLMNTEAFF
.	.	TRBV6-6	TRBJ1-3	TGTGCCACTATGGGGGCAGGAAACACCATATATTTT	CATMGAGNTIYF
.	TRBD1	TRBV18	TRBJ1-1	TGTGCCAGCTCACCCGACAGGGTAGCCACTGAAGCTTTCTTT	CASSPDRVATEAFF
.	.	TRBV10-3	TRBJ2-2	TGTGCCATCAGTGAGGGGAGAACGAACACCGGGGAGCTGTTTTTT	CAISEGRTNTGELFF
.	.	TRBV15	TRBJ2-7	TGTGCCACCAGCAGATACCCCTCCTACGAGCAGTACTTC	CATSRYPSYEQYF
.	TRBD2	TRBV7-2	TRBJ2-3	TGTGCCAGCGGAAGCGGGGGGGCGGCTAATACGCAGTATTTT	CASGSGGAANTQYF
once	.	TRBV4-3	TRBJ1-2	TGCGCCAGCAGCCAGTTTCTCGACAGGAAGAACTATGGCTACACCTTC	CASSQFLDRKNYGYTF
once	.	TRBV19	TRBJ2-6	TGTGCCAGTAGTGGAAGAATCTCTGGGGCCAACGTCCTGACTTTC	CASSGRISGANVLTF
.	TRBD2	TRBV7-9	TRBJ2-5	TGTGCCAGCAGCTTAGCTTTCAGTCTAGCGGACGAGACCCAGTACTTC	CASSLAFSLADETQYF
.	.	TRBV5-4	TRBJ1-3	TGTGCCAGCAGCTACCAGGGGCAGGGAAACACCATATATTTT	CASSYQGQGNTIYF
.	.	TRBV28	TRBJ2-1	TGTGCCAGCAGTTTCTCGGGGAGGGAGCAGTTCTTC	CASSFSGREQFF
few	.	TRBV4-2	TRBJ2-7	TGTGCCAGCAGCCAAGATTTGGCTAGTATCTACGAGCAGTACTTC	CASSQDLASIYEQYF
.	.	TRBV11-3	TRBJ2-1	TGTGCCAGCAGTCATGGGGCGACATACAATGAGCAGTTCTTC	CASSHGATYNEQFF
few	.	TRBV30	TRBJ2-1	TGTGCCTGGAGTTTAGTCCCGATACACAATGAGCAGTTCTTC	CAWSLVPIHNEQFF
.	.	TRBV6-5	TRBJ2-7	TGTGCCAGCAGTTACTTGTTGGGTTACGAGCAGTACTTC	CASSYLLGYEQYF
few	.	TRBV5-4	TRBJ1-1	TGTGCCAGCAGCTCCGGGACTTGGGGCACTGAAGCTTTCTTT	CASSSGTWGTEAFF
once	.	TRBV30	TRBJ1-5	TGTGCCTGGAGCCTAGGGAACTCTGGGAATCAGCCCCAGCATTTT	CAWSLGNSGNQPQHF